The 18 T cell receptor beta chains below come from one sample, sequenced in a study of shared clonotypes between healthy human individuals. Clones were sequenced by immunoSEQ multiplex PCR, and TCRdb holds only the in-frame ones, with some missing. Found here are some 2.1 million clones, 85% to 95% of them singletons; the top ten hold 0.13%. Sequenced input: naive CD4+ T cells sorted from blood. Noted subset: CD45RA+ positively selected. These receptors originate from a man younger than 35 in good health.

This sequence joins TRBV9 and TRBJ2-5; 9 nucleotides agree with TRBD1. V shed 0 bases, J shed 4 bases, and the junction held 7 bases outside the gene matches. This CDR3 spans 16 amino acids. CDR1 is SGDLS, CDR2 YYNGEE, per germline. CDR3 DNA sequence: TGTGCCAGCAGCGTAGGAGGGGACAGGGTAGTAGAGACCCAGTACTTC. Its translation: CASSVGGDRVVETQYF.

This chain links TRBV7-2 with TRBJ2-5, with a weak D call TRBD1 (6 bases). Trimming shortened V by 4 bases and J by 1 base, and 10 bases separated the two germline ends. The CDR3 length is 14 residues. Germline assignment: CDR1 SGHTA and CDR2 FQGNSA. The CDR3 DNA reads as TGTGCCAGCAGCTATGGGGGCCTCCAAGAGACCCAGTACTTC. It is translated as CASSYGGLQETQYF.

This clone was seen only once. The J gene is TRBJ1-3, the V gene TRBV27; possibly TRBD1 for D (6 bases). V gave up 2 bases and J gave up 0 bases, with 14 bases separating them. This CDR3 region has 17 residues. Germline loops: CDR1 MNHEY, CDR2 SMNVEV (reference sequence). CDR3 DNA: TGTGCCAGCAGTTTAAATGGACAGCCCTTCTCTGGAAACACCATATATTTT. Translation: CASSLNGQPFSGNTIYF.

CDR3 nucleotide sequence: TGTGCCAGCAGAATTGACAGGAACACTGAAGCTTTCTTT. Its translation: CASRIDRNTEAFF. The J gene is TRBJ1-1, the V gene TRBV6-6; the D gene is possibly TRBD1 (5 bases). The CDR3 is 13 residues long. The V end lost 6 bases, the J end lost 1 base, and 9 bases lay between the germline ends. CDR1 is MNHNY and CDR2 is SVGAGI in the germline V gene (reference sequence).

J is TRBJ2-1 and V is TRBV7-2, with D hard to call. CDR1 SGHTA and CDR2 FQGNSA come from the germline V gene. Trimming took 2 bases from V and 9 from J, leaving 14 bases between them. The CDR3 runs to 14 residues. The DNA for the CDR3 is TGTGCCAGCAGCTTAAGGAGTTACGGATTTGAGCAGTTCTTC. The encoded protein is CASSLRSYGFEQFF.

The chain joins TRBV7-8 to TRBJ2-7; D remains unclear. CDR3 length equals 12 residues. V was clipped by 1 base and J by 6 bases, with 7 bases between them. The V gene's germline CDR1 is SGHVS and CDR2 FQNEAQ. CDR3 sequence: CASSLEVFEQYF. The CDR3 DNA is TGTGCCAGCAGCTTAGAAGTTTTCGAGCAGTACTTC.

The J gene is TRBJ1-1, the V gene TRBV5-4; 7 nucleotides align to TRBD1. V shed 4 bases and J 6 bases; nucleotides not matched to a gene: 12. The germline CDR1 and CDR2 sequences are SGHNT and YYREEE (reference sequence). The CDR3 is 15 residues long. CDR3 DNA sequence: TGTGCCAGCAGCCCCCCTAAACCCGGACAGGCTGAAGCTTTCTTT. This gives the protein CASSPPKPGQAEAFF. The full variable domain, rest sourced from reference TRBV5-4 and TRBJ1-1, is ETGVTQSPTHLIKTRGQQVTLRCSSQSGHNTVSWYQQALGQGPQFIFQYYREEENGRGNFPPRFSGLQFPNYSSELNVNALELDDSALYLCASSPPKPGQAEAFFGQGTRLTVV.

To note about this clone: The same CDR3 also results from other DNA sequences found in this sample. The chain recombines TRBV2 with TRBJ2-3; D unresolved. The CDR3 covers 12 residues. The germline CDR1 and CDR2 sequences are SNHLY and FYNNEI. The germline V and J ends were trimmed by 6 bases and 3 bases, with 7 bases remaining between them. The CDR3 reads CASSANTDTQYF. CDR3 coding DNA: TGTGCCAGCAGCGCAAATACAGATACGCAGTATTTT.

The chain combines TRBV28 with TRBJ2-3; 8 bases fit TRBD1. This CDR3 has 15 residues. J lost 2 bases, V lost 5 bases, and 6 bases had no gene match. Germline CDR1 reads MDHEN; CDR2 reads SYDVKM. CDR3 in DNA: TGTGCCAGCAGTCCCTGGGACAGGATCACAGATACGCAGTATTTT. This gives the protein CASSPWDRITDTQYF.

This chain uses TRBV25-1 with TRBJ1-1; 7 bases agree with TRBD1. Germline V lookup: CDR1 MGHDK, CDR2 SYGVNS. There are 12 residues in the CDR3. Trimming cost V 4 bases and J 11 bases; bases outside gene matches: 7. The CDR3 reads CASSVRGTVAFF. DNA for the CDR3: TGTGCCAGCAGTGTACGCGGGACAGTTGCTTTCTTT. Looking up the rest from reference TRBV25-1 and TRBJ1-1 gives the full variable domain: EADIYQTPRYLVIGTGKKITLECSQTMGHDKMYWYQQDPGMELHLIHYSYGVNSTEKGDLSSESTVSRIRTEHFPLTLESARPSHTSQYLCASSVRGTVAFFGQGTRLTVV.

This clone was seen only once. The chain is built from TRBV6-1 and TRBJ1-6, with D possibly matching TRBD1 (5 bases). The germline gives CDR1 MNHNS, CDR2 SASEGT. This CDR3 spans 13 amino acids. Trimming removed 4 bases from V and 14 bases from J, with 15 bases in between. CDR3 residues: CASSVWGGIALHF. In DNA form, the CDR3 reads TGTGCCAGCAGTGTGTGGGGGGGGATAGCCCTCCACTTT.

The V and J genes are TRBV18 and TRBJ2-3; 7 bases are shared with TRBD1. The V segment lost 5 bases and the J segment 3 bases; nucleotides outside the gene matches: 11. Germline V gene sequence: CDR1 KGHSH, CDR2 LQKENI. The CDR3 runs to 16 residues. CDR3 in DNA: TGTGCCAGCTCAGCTAGAAAAGGGGGCAGGACAGATACGCAGTATTTT. Translated: CASSARKGGRTDTQYF.

The CDR3 DNA is TGTGCCAGCAGCCCCCGGGCCGCTACGAACACCGGGGAGCTGTTTTTT. It specifies CASSPRAATNTGELFF. This rearrangement joins TRBV7-3 to TRBJ2-2; no firm D call. The germline CDR1 and CDR2 sequences are SGHTA and FQGTGA. This CDR3 contains 16 residues. V lost 5 bases to trimming and J lost 0 bases, with 13 bases between them.

The V and J genes are TRBV5-1 and TRBJ1-6; TRBD1 might be the D (6 bases). CDR3 length: 16 amino acids. Trimming shortened V by 7 bases and J by 0 bases, and 14 bases separated the two germline ends. Looked up from germline, CDR1 is SGHRS and CDR2 is YFSETQ. The DNA of the CDR3 is TGCGCCAGCGGCCAAGGGGGTAGCTCCTATAATTCACCCCTCCACTTT. It yields the protein CASGQGGSSYNSPLHF.

The count of this clone is one. The chain combines TRBV6-6 with TRBJ2-5; TRBD1 is a possible D gene (5 bases). Trimming cost V 0 bases and J 3 bases, with 11 bases left between them. The CDR3 contains 15 residues. The germline gives CDR1 MNHNY, CDR2 SVGAGI (reference sequence). CDR3 DNA: TGTGCCAGCAGTTACTCGGCTAGGGGCGAAGAGACCCAGTACTTC. This codes for CASSYSARGEETQYF.

This chain links TRBV9 with TRBJ2-5, with TRBD2 identical over 7 bases. After removal of 4 bases from V and 4 bases from J, the junction contained 16 bases not matched to a gene. Looked up from germline, CDR1 is SGDLS and CDR2 is YYNGEE. The CDR3 length is 17 residues. The CDR3: CASSPRGGAGDVETQYF. The CDR3 nucleotides are TGTGCCAGCAGCCCCCGGGGAGGGGCGGGGGACGTAGAGACCCAGTACTTC.

A few counts support this clone. This chain connects TRBV7-9 to TRBJ1-5; 7 bases agree with TRBD1. The CDR3 extends over 14 amino acids. CDR1 is SEHNR and CDR2 is FQNEAQ in the germline V gene (reference sequence). V trimming: 4 bases; J trimming: 3 bases; junction bases outside the gene matches: 3. This CDR3 reads CASSSQGDNQPQHF. The CDR3 DNA follows: TGTGCCAGCAGCTCCCAGGGGGACAATCAGCCCCAGCATTTT.

V is TRBV11-3 and J is TRBJ2-1, with 13 bases fitting TRBD2. V lost 5 bases to trimming and J lost 7 bases; unmatched junction nucleotides: 5. This CDR3 has 15 amino acids. Germline assignment: CDR1 SGHNT and CDR2 YENEEA. CDR3 DNA sequence: TGTGCCAGCAGCCCGGGACTAGCGGGGCGGAATGAGCAGTTCTTC. It translates to CASSPGLAGRNEQFF.